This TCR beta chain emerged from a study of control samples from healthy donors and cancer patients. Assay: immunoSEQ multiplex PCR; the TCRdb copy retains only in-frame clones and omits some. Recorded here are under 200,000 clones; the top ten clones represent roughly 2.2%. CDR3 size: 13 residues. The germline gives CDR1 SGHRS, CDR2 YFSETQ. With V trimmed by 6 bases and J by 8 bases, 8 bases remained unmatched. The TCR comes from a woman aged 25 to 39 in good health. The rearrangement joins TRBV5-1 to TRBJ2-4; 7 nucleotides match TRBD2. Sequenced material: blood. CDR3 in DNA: TGCGCCAGCACCGCTACGGGGGGACACATTCAGTACTTC. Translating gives CASTATGGHIQYF.